This T cell receptor beta chain was captured by sequencing in a study of blood T cells in healthy people across ages. Whole-study results and caveats: Unsorted PBMCs prevented conclusive naive versus antigen-experienced comparison. Observed TCR beta diversity per million T cells went down as age went up. This fall followed a roughly linear course with age.

This CDR3 has 12 amino acids. V was clipped by 6 bases and J by 4 bases, with 9 bases between them. Then a second PCR, running about 7 to 11 cycles, was carried out with a sample-barcoded 5' primer and a J-beta primer mix. TCRdb reanalysed the 5' RACE reads using MiXCR and keeps one entry per CDR3 protein. There are fewer than 950,000 distinct CDR3 sequences in the sample; about 37% occur only once, and over 10% lies in the top ten. The table lists this clonotype with many counts. The antigen remains unidentified. J is TRBJ1-2 and V is TRBV12-3 or TRBV12-4; D remains unclear. This clonotype originated in a man in his late teens or twenties in good health. The sequenced material came from blood. In DNA, the CDR3 is TGTGCCAGCAGCAGTGCCCTCTATGGCTACACCTTC. Translation: CASSSALYGYTF.